This is a list of T cell receptor beta chains from one sample in a study of blood T cell repertoires in COVID-19. TCRdb keeps only in-frame clones here, not all; method: immunoSEQ multiplex PCR. The sample lists 95,000 to 150,000 clones, 75% to 90% seen once, with roughly 3% in the top ten. Sequenced sample: peripheral blood. All receptors come from an elderly woman with COVID-19, enrolled during active disease. Both conserved end residues are part of each CDR3. The D gene is left open where the match is weak. Clone size is shown for a subset of rows, as once, few, many or a class of expanded clone.

size	V	D	J	DNA	CDR3
NA	TRBV28	NA	TRBJ2-3	TGTGCCAGCAGACCTTCCCGACAAGGCACAGATACGCAGTATTTT	CASRPSRQGTDTQYF
once	TRBV13	TRBD2	TRBJ2-3	TGTGCCAGCAGACAAACTTTAGCGGGATCTGCAGATACGCAGTATTTT	CASRQTLAGSADTQYF
NA	TRBV7-9	TRBD1	TRBJ1-2	TGTGCCAGCAGCCGCGGACAGGGTAAAGAATATGGCTACACCTTC	CASSRGQGKEYGYTF
NA	TRBV7-8	TRBD2	TRBJ2-3	TGTGCCAGCAGCTTAGCGATACTAGCGGGAGGTAGCACAGATACGCAGTATTTT	CASSLAILAGGSTDTQYF
NA	TRBV6-1	NA	TRBJ2-2	TGTGCCAGCAGTGAATCCAGCACCGGGGAGCTGTTTTTT	CASSESSTGELFF
NA	TRBV28	NA	TRBJ2-6	TGTGCCAGCAGTTCAAACTCTGGGGCCAACGTCCTGACTTTC	CASSSNSGANVLTF
NA	TRBV4-3	TRBD2	TRBJ2-1	TGCGCCAGCAGCCAAGGACTAGCTCTTGCCGAGCAGTTCTTC	CASSQGLALAEQFF
NA	TRBV25-1	NA	TRBJ1-4	TGTGCCAGCAGTGACCCCAGCGGCCCGAATGAAAAACTGTTTTTT	CASSDPSGPNEKLFF
once	TRBV6-5	TRBD1	TRBJ2-7	TGTGCCAGCAGTTACCAAGGGGGCTGGTACGAGCAGTACTTC	CASSYQGGWYEQYF
NA	TRBV3-1/TRBV3-2	TRBD1	TRBJ1-2	TGTGCCAGCAGCCATGAATCAGAAGGGGGCGCAAATGGCTACACCTTC	CASSHESEGGANGYTF
NA	TRBV28	TRBD1	TRBJ1-2	TGTGCCAGCAGCAACCCGGGACAGGGCAACTATGGCTACACCTTC	CASSNPGQGNYGYTF
NA	TRBV4-2	NA	TRBJ2-7	TGTGCCAGCAGCCCTACTCCCATCTCCTACGAGCAGTACTTC	CASSPTPISYEQYF
NA	TRBV6-2/TRBV6-3	NA	TRBJ1-3	TGTGCCAGCAGTCAGAGCGTCTCTGGAAACACCATATATTTT	CASSQSVSGNTIYF
NA	TRBV3-1/TRBV3-2	TRBD2	TRBJ2-7	TGTGCCAGCAGCCACAGCGGGGGATCTTACGAGCAGTACTTC	CASSHSGGSYEQYF
many	TRBV7-9	NA	TRBJ1-3	TGTGCCAGCAGTCCCTCAGCCGCGGCTGGAAACACCATATATTTT	CASSPSAAAGNTIYF
NA	TRBV10-3	NA	TRBJ1-2	TGTGCCATCAGACCTACAGGGCCAGACTATGGCTACACCTTC	CAIRPTGPDYGYTF
NA	TRBV6-6	TRBD1	TRBJ1-2	TGTGCCAGCAGTGGGGACAGGATCAATGGCTACACCTTC	CASSGDRINGYTF
NA	TRBV2	TRBD1	TRBJ1-2	TGTGCCAGCAGTCCCGGGACAGGGGCTAACTATGGCTACACCTTC	CASSPGTGANYGYTF
NA	TRBV9	TRBD2	TRBJ2-1	TGTGCCAGCAGCGCCACTAGCGGCTACAATGAGCAGTTCTTC	CASSATSGYNEQFF
NA	TRBV28	TRBD1	TRBJ1-2	TGTGCCAGCGAGGGACAGGACTATGGCTACACCTTC	CASEGQDYGYTF
NA	TRBV21-1	NA	TRBJ2-1	TGTGCCAGCAGCAAAGCGCGAAAGGGGACTAGGGCGTCCAATGAGCAGTTCTTC	CASSKARKGTRASNEQFF
NA	TRBV5-1	TRBD2	TRBJ2-5	TGCGCCAGCAGCCTCACTAGCGGGAGACTGGAGACCCAGTACTTC	CASSLTSGRLETQYF
few	TRBV19	NA	TRBJ2-5	TGTGCCAGTAGTGAAGGACAAGCCCAAGAGACCCAGTACTTC	CASSEGQAQETQYF